These T cell receptor beta chains were read from a single sample in a study of blood T cell repertoires in COVID-19. Sequenced by immunoSEQ multiplex PCR; TCRdb stores in-frame clones only, minus some. The table lists 250,000 to 300,000 clones, about nine tenths of them singletons. Sequencing was performed on peripheral blood. These receptors were taken from a woman aged 45 to 65 who had recovered from COVID-19. Both conserved end residues are part of each CDR3. The order of the fields is V gene, CDR3 protein.

>TRBV24-1
CATSDHRTGTYEQFF
>TRBV4-2
CASSQGGKSNRVHF
>TRBV19
CASSIQGQTSFGYTF
>TRBV30
CAWSVWVSGSEQYF
>TRBV5-4
CASSLEYRGYTF
>TRBV6-1
CASSERGPEQYF
>TRBV6-5
CASSLTNQETQYF
>TRBV5-5
CASSLFLAVAYEQYF
>TRBV18
CASSPPGIRGNYGYTF
>TRBV15
CATSRGPATDGNQPQHF
>TRBV5-1
CASSLSWDRGTEAFF
>TRBV30
CAWSVLGHSNQPQHF
>TRBV7-9
CASSLRAGRGPNEQFF
>TRBV27
CASRTRQGAKQPQHF
>TRBV11-2
CASSFGGASYNEQFF
>TRBV27
CASSSLTGTGRSQPQHF
>TRBV6-5
CASRVPGGSGNTIYF
>TRBV5-5
CASSFTGGFGNQPQHF
>TRBV11-2
CASSLANPQYF
>TRBV30
CACASGRARGGNEQFF
>TRBV28
CASSSGGFSGNTIYF
>TRBV7-3
CASSRLGRGSLGGTEAFF
>TRBV30
CAWSVLHGGTEAFF
>TRBV18
CASSPGSSSYNEQFF
>TRBV7-2
CASRPPRGLNTEAFF
>TRBV11-2
CASSLSPGYLARQFF
>TRBV5-6
CASSLARGGELFF
>TRBV6-1
CASSGRTGGRGNQPQHF
>TRBV10-2
CASSVRQGGSYNEQFF
>TRBV28
CASSFEGLYNEQFF
>TRBV7-9
CASSSLPGLARVSTDTQYF
>TRBV11-3
CASSHGLAGNNEQFF